This TCR beta chain was sequenced for a study of radiotherapy plus CTLA-4 blockade in lung cancer. Whole-study results and caveats: According to reports, early shifts in blood T cell clones, alongside interferon-beta, forecast response most accurately. TCR clones originating in tumors grew in number in blood after radiotherapy plus ipilimumab.

Remarks on this clone: Its antigen is unidentified.

Ipilimumab-mediated CTLA-4 blockade plus focal radiation was given to patients having chemo-refractory metastatic non-small-cell lung cancer. Assay used: immunoSEQ multiplex PCR; TCRdb lists only in-frame clones, some missing. This sample has tens of thousands of clones, with roughly 90% found just once. The trim removed 1 base at V and 5 bases at J, leaving 2 bases unmatched. This CDR3 is 14 amino acids long. This chain links TRBV23-1 with TRBJ2-7; 10 nucleotides match TRBD1. TRBV23-1 is treated as an ORF (open reading frame) with a function not yet certain. The clonotype comes from a human donor with non-small cell lung cancer whose response to radiotherapy plus ipilimumab could not be evaluated. Sequenced here: peripheral blood, sampled from a patient treated with radiotherapy plus ipilimumab. This chain's CDR3 is CASSQWDRGNEQYF. In DNA form, the CDR3 reads TGCGCCAGCAGTCAATGGGACAGGGGAAACGAGCAGTACTTC.